These 25 T cell receptor beta chains came from one sample sequenced in a study of CD8+ T cells in alopecia areata. Sorting relied on CD4, CD8alpha, NKG2D, NKG2ACE and other markers applied to pooled cutaneous lymph node cells. Sequencing relied on a cDNA template that was reverse transcribed from extracted RNA. Here immunoSEQ multiplex PCR was the method, and the copy in TCRdb shows in-frame clones only, minus some. In total the sample includes 270,000 or so clones, none of them seen once. The specimen was CD4+ T cells sorted from a lymph node. These receptors were taken from a C3H/HeJ mouse with alopecia areata. Mouse MHC haplotype: H2-k.

Worth noting for this clone: Gene labels here are mouse ones. From the germline J gene comes the end of the CDR3, since the read stops 4 residues before it. Other DNA sequences within the sample encode an identical CDR3. The V call is TRBV1, the J call TRBJ2-2, with 9 bases identical to TRBD2. Germline CDR1 reads NSQYPW; CDR2 reads LRSPGD (reference sequence). The CDR3 is 16 residues long. V dropped 0 bases and J dropped 2; count of bases not matched to a gene: 1. The sequenced part of the CDR3 DNA is TGCACCTGCAGTGCAGACACTGGGGGGAACACCGGG. This codes for CTCSADTGGNTG. The entire CDR3 protein reads CTCSADTGGNTGQLYF.

The table lists this clone with a few counts. Genes and germline are mouse. From the germline J gene comes the end of the CDR3, since the read stops 4 residues before it. In the same sample, other DNA sequences code for this CDR3. The V call is TRBV1, the J call TRBJ2-5; TRBD1 matches at 9 bases. In germline, CDR1 is NSQYPW, CDR2 LRSPGD (reference sequence). The CDR3 is made up of 15 amino acids. The V and J ends lost 1 base and 2 bases, in that order; junction bases with no gene match: 1. The part of the CDR3 DNA that was read is TGCACCTGCAGTGCAGCACAGGGGGCCCAAGAC. Residues: CTCSAAQGAQD. The whole CDR3 is CTCSAAQGAQDTQYF.

This clone was counted ten times or more. The gene names given are mouse names. The sequence runs out 4 residues before the end of the CDR3; the remainder is reconstructed from the germline J gene. The sample holds other DNA sequences that translate to the same CDR3. The chain carries TRBV1 and TRBJ2-2, with TRBD1 identical over 8 bases. The CDR3 is 15 residues long. Germline lookup yields CDR1 NSQYPW and CDR2 LRSPGD (reference sequence). J lost 1 base, V lost 4 bases, and 2 bases had no gene match. Here the CDR3 reads CTCSGTGRNTGQLYF. The CDR3 DNA, read in part, is TGCACCTGCAGTGGGACAGGGCGAAACACCGGG.

This clone has just a few counts. Gene names are the mouse ones. The read ends 3 residues before the CDR3 terminus; that terminus is restored from the germline J gene. The sample holds other DNA sequences that translate to the same CDR3. The chain carries TRBV1 and TRBJ1-6; 8 nucleotides match TRBD1. TRBJ1-6 is sorted into the ORF group, with uncertain function. The J segment lost 6 bases and the V segment lost 3 bases, leaving 4 bases of the junction unmatched. CDR3 size: 15 residues. From germline, CDR1 is NSQYPW and CDR2 LRSPGD (reference sequence). CDR3 residues: CTCSAQGAGNSPLYF. The sequenced CDR3 bases are TGCACCTGCAGTGCCCAGGGGGCGGGTAATTCGCCC.

About this clone: Genes and germline come from the mouse. The read ends 4 residues before the CDR3 terminus; that terminus is restored from the germline J gene. V and J are TRBV19 and TRBJ1-1; D not resolved. Germline V CDR1 and CDR2: FNHDT, SITEND (reference sequence). V lost 6 bases to trimming and J lost 1 base, with 7 bases between them. The CDR3 consists of 12 residues. The CDR3 sequence: CASTSGNTEVFF. Incomplete CDR3 DNA: TGTGCCAGCACTTCAGGGAACACA.

For this clone: All gene names here are mouse names. The read stops 4 residues short of the end of the CDR3; the missing end is completed from the germline J gene. This chain links TRBV13-1 with TRBJ2-3, with a possible D match to TRBD1 (6 bases). This CDR3 has 15 residues. Germline V CDR1 and CDR2: NSHNY, SYGAGN. V was pared by 0 bases and J by 0 bases, with 8 bases between. Here the CDR3 reads CASSDDRDSAETLYF. The DNA read from the CDR3 is TGTGCCAGCAGTGATGACAGGGACAGTGCAGAA.

Worth noting for this clone: Genes and germline are mouse. Coverage ceases 3 residues before the CDR3 finishes, and the germline J gene fills in the end. The chain employs TRBV19 and TRBJ1-6; possible D gene TRBD1, 6 bases. TRBJ1-6 belongs to the ORF category, with a function that is uncertain. The V end lost 8 bases, the J end lost 0 bases, and 12 bases lay between the germline ends. Germline V CDR1 and CDR2: FNHDT, SITEND (reference sequence). The CDR3 length is 15 residues. The DNA read from the CDR3 is TGTGCCAGAGGGGGAAGGGGTTCCTATAATTCGCCC. This translates into CARGGRGSYNSP. The CDR3, in full, reads CARGGRGSYNSPLYF.

As concerns this clone: These gene names are mouse names. The read stops 4 residues short of the end of the CDR3; the missing end is completed from the germline J gene. The chain links TRBV13-3 to TRBJ2-7; D gene ambiguous. The length of the CDR3 is 14 residues. Per germline, CDR1 NNHDY and CDR2 SYVADS. V was shortened by 1 base and J by 0 bases, with 8 bases between the two germline ends. The CDR3 DNA, read in part, is TGTGCCAGCAGTGATCGCACCAGCTCCTAT. It yields the protein CASSDRTSSY. The full CDR3 protein reads CASSDRTSSYEQYF.

A note on this clone: Genes here carry mouse names. The missing CDR3 end, 4 residues past where the read stops, is filled in from the germline J gene. The chain combines TRBV31 with TRBJ2-7, with D tentatively TRBD2 (6 bases). Trimming cost V 0 bases and J 3 bases, with 9 bases left between them. Looked up from germline, CDR1 is GKSSPN and CDR2 is SITVG. The CDR3 is 13 amino acids. CDR3 DNA, as far as it was read: TGTGCCTGGAGTCTCCGGGACTTCTAT. It is translated as CAWSLRDFY. In full, the CDR3 is CAWSLRDFYEQYF. Looking up the rest from reference TRBV31 and TRBJ2-7 gives the full variable domain: AQTIHQWPVAEIKAVGSPLSLGCTIKGKSSPNLYWYWQATGGTLQQLFYSITVGQVESVVQLNLSASRPKDDQFILSTEKLLLSHSGFYLCAWSLRDFYEQYFGPGTRLTVL.

This clone was observed a few times. Genes and germline come from the mouse. The sequenced fragment ends 4 residues before the CDR3 boundary, so the rest is inferred from the germline J gene. The V gene is TRBV13-1, the J gene TRBJ2-2; tentative D call: TRBD2 (6 bases). This CDR3 has 16 amino acids. V was pared by 1 base and J by 0 bases, with 10 bases between. Germline V gene lookup returns CDR1 NSHNY and CDR2 SYGAGN. The covered CDR3 bases are TGTGCCAGCAGTGATATCTGGGGTGCAAACACCGGG. Its translation: CASSDIWGANTG. The full CDR3 protein is CASSDIWGANTGQLYF.

As regards this clone: The listed genes are named as in mouse. The DNA ends 4 residues before the CDR3 does, and the rest of the CDR3 is filled in from the germline J gene. The chain combines TRBV13-1 with TRBJ2-5; D perhaps matches TRBD1 (5 bases). CDR1 NSHNY and CDR2 SYGAGN come from the germline V gene. The CDR3 loop spans 14 amino acids. Between the trimmed V and J ends, which lost 2 bases and 2 bases, there was a span of 9 bases. CDR3 sequence: CASSDRTTQDTQYF. The part of the CDR3 DNA that was read is TGTGCCAGCAGTGACAGGACAACCCAAGAC.

Of note for this clone: Gene and germline names: mouse. Read data end 4 residues before the CDR3 end; the end is taken from the germline J gene. The rearrangement uses TRBV13-1 and TRBJ1-2; 8 bases map to TRBD1. The CDR3 is 15 residues long. Germline V gene lookup returns CDR1 NSHNY and CDR2 SYGAGN. V was pared by 2 bases and J by 3 bases, with 6 bases of the junction left unmatched. The CDR3 loop reads CASSDTTGVDSDYTF. The sequenced CDR3 bases are TGTGCCAGCAGTGACACGACAGGGGTAGACTCC.

This clone was seen more than once but under ten times. Genes here carry mouse names. The read ends 4 residues shy of where the CDR3 ends; the end is completed using the germline J gene. The rearrangement joins TRBV13-1 to TRBJ1-2; 9 bases agree with TRBD1. V was clipped by 1 base and J by 3 bases; unmatched bases: 4. In germline, CDR1 is NSHNY, CDR2 SYGAGN. This CDR3 region has 15 residues. This CDR3 reads CASSDRTGAHSDYTF. The DNA read from the CDR3 is TGTGCCAGCAGTGATAGGACAGGGGCCCACTCC.

As for this clone: Mouse gene names apply. The missing CDR3 end, 4 residues past where the read stops, is filled in from the germline J gene. The chain joins TRBV13-2 to TRBJ1-2, with D maybe TRBD1 (6 bases). Germline CDR1 NNHNN, CDR2 SYGAGS (reference sequence). CDR3 length: 15 amino acids. The V gene lost 0 bases and the J gene lost 0 bases, with 9 bases spanning the gap. The sequenced part of the CDR3 DNA is TGTGCCAGCGGTGATGCAGGGGCTGCAAACTCC. Its translation: CASGDAGAANS. The whole CDR3 protein reads CASGDAGAANSDYTF.

About this clone itself: Each gene name is a mouse one. The read stops 4 residues short of the end of the CDR3; the missing end is completed from the germline J gene. The chain carries TRBV1 and TRBJ2-3, with a possible D match to TRBD1 (5 bases). The CDR3 contains 16 residues. The V gene's germline CDR1 is NSQYPW and CDR2 LRSPGD (reference sequence). V was shortened by 0 bases and J by 0 bases, with 10 bases between the two germline ends. CDR3 DNA, as far as it was read: TGCACCTGCAGTGCAGATCTAGGACAAAGTGCAGAA. This encodes CTCSADLGQSAE. The full CDR3 is CTCSADLGQSAETLYF.

Concerning this clone itself: Mouse gene names and germline throughout. The CDR3 end falls 4 residues outside the read, so it is completed with the germline J gene. J is TRBJ1-1 and V is TRBV1; D is uncertain. CDR1 is NSQYPW and CDR2 is LRSPGD in the germline V gene (reference sequence). This CDR3 is built from 15 residues. Trimming took off 1 base at V and 1 base at J, with 10 bases between the two ends. The sequenced part of the CDR3 DNA is TGCACCTGCAGTGCAGTCTCAGGCTTAAACACA. It translates to CTCSAVSGLNT. The whole CDR3 is CTCSAVSGLNTEVFF.

This clone was counted a few times. Each gene name is a mouse one. The read gets to within 4 residues of the CDR3 end, and the germline J gene fills in the rest. The chain recombines TRBV31 with TRBJ2-4, with D tentatively TRBD2 (6 bases). Trimming removed 2 bases at V and 0 bases at J, with 9 bases between. Germline CDR1 is GKSSPN and CDR2 is SITVG. The CDR3 consists of 14 residues. CDR3: CAWSGGSSQNTLYF. The CDR3 DNA, read in part, is TGTGCCTGGAGTGGGGGGTCTAGTCAAAAC. The whole variable domain, filled in from reference TRBV31 and TRBJ2-4, reads AQTIHQWPVAEIKAVGSPLSLGCTIKGKSSPNLYWYWQATGGTLQQLFYSITVGQVESVVQLNLSASRPKDDQFILSTEKLLLSHSGFYLCAWSGGSSQNTLYFGAGTRLSVL.

This clone was detected many times. These gene names are mouse names. Here the CDR3 reads CASSPRGNTGQLYF. The CDR3 bases that were read are TGTGCCAGCAGCCCCCGAGGGAACACCGGG. The chain links TRBV19 to TRBJ2-2; D not certain. The CDR3 is cut off 4 residues early in the read; its end comes from the germline J gene. The V end was cut by 5 bases, the J end by 2 bases, with 10 bases between. CDR3 length: 14 residues. The germline V gene has CDR1 FNHDT and CDR2 SITEND (reference sequence).

This clone was seen only a few times. Germline and genes here are mouse. Read data end 4 residues before the CDR3 end; the end is taken from the germline J gene. Other DNA sequences of this sample code for an identical CDR3. The rearrangement uses TRBV5 and TRBJ2-7; 9 bases map to TRBD2. V lost 0 bases and J lost 3; bases outside the gene matches: 3. The germline V gene has CDR1 LGHNA and CDR2 YNLKQL (reference sequence). This CDR3 has 15 residues. CDR3 region: CASSQDPWGGYEQYF. The covered CDR3 bases are TGTGCCAGCAGCCAAGATCCCTGGGGGGGCTAT.

The sample holds a few counts of this clone. Genes here carry mouse names. Read coverage stops 4 residues before the CDR3 terminus; the germline J gene supplies the remainder. This sequence joins TRBV13-3 and TRBJ2-3; D gene unclear. Germline V gene lookup returns CDR1 NNHDY and CDR2 SYVADS. This CDR3 has 14 amino acids. With 1 base removed from V and 0 bases from J, the gap between germline ends came to 6 bases. Incomplete CDR3 DNA: TGTGCCAGCAGTGATACCACTAGTGCAGAA. The encoded protein is CASSDTTSAE. The whole CDR3 sequence reads CASSDTTSAETLYF.

This clone was observed a handful of times. The germline and genes are mouse ones. The read ends 4 residues before the CDR3 terminus; that terminus is restored from the germline J gene. The chain employs TRBV19 and TRBJ2-7, with 11 nucleotides matching TRBD2. CDR1 is FNHDT, CDR2 SITEND, per germline (reference sequence). Unmatched junction bases numbered 6, after V lost 4 bases and J lost 0 bases. The CDR3 is 16 amino acids. The covered CDR3 bases are TGTGCCAGCAGTCTTAGGACTGGGGGGCCCTCCTAT. Amino acids: CASSLRTGGPSY. In full, the CDR3 reads CASSLRTGGPSYEQYF.

This clone was observed a handful of times. Genes and germline come from the mouse. With the read ending 4 residues before the CDR3 end, the germline J gene is used to fill in that end. J is TRBJ2-2 and V is TRBV5, with D possibly TRBD1 on 5 matching bases. Germline assignment: CDR1 LGHNA and CDR2 YNLKQL (reference sequence). CDR3 length: 15 amino acids. Trimming cost V 0 bases and J 3 bases, with 8 bases left between them. The CDR3: CASSQDQGDTGQLYF. The sequenced CDR3 bases are TGTGCCAGCAGCCAAGACCAGGGCGACACCGGG.

Comment on this clone: The listed genes are named as in mouse. CDR3: CASSQTGPQDTQYF. CDR3 DNA (partial): TGTGCCAGCAGCCAAACAGGGCCCCAAGAC. The rearrangement joins TRBV5 to TRBJ2-5; possibly TRBD1 for D (6 bases). The missing CDR3 end, 4 residues past where the read stops, is filled in from the germline J gene. CDR1 is LGHNA and CDR2 is YNLKQL in the germline V gene (reference sequence). CDR3 size: 14 residues. Trimming stripped 2 bases from V and 2 bases from J, with 8 bases between.

This clone appeared many times. Gene names denote mouse genes. The read ends 4 residues early relative to the CDR3; the germline J gene fills the gap. The chain combines TRBV17 with TRBJ2-2; perhaps TRBD2 as D (6 bases). Germline lookup yields CDR1 MNHDT and CDR2 YYDKIL. With 5 bases removed from V and 1 base from J, the gap between germline ends came to 11 bases. This CDR3 comprises 15 residues. CDR3 loop: CASSPGTLNTGQLYF. CDR3 DNA (partial): TGTGCTAGCAGTCCCGGGACTCTAAACACCGGG.

This clone showed up just a few times. Mouse gene names apply. The observed sequence ends 4 residues before the CDR3 terminus, with the missing tail filled in from the germline J gene. Other nucleotide sequences from this sample produce the same CDR3. The chain links TRBV5 to TRBJ2-5; 11 bases match TRBD2. The CDR3 loop spans 15 amino acids. Per germline, CDR1 LGHNA and CDR2 YNLKQL (reference sequence). V was pared by 4 bases and J by 3 bases, with 3 bases of the junction left unmatched. The CDR3 spells CASSPRTGGQDTQYF. The covered CDR3 bases are TGTGCCAGCAGCCCCCGGACTGGGGGGCAAGAC.